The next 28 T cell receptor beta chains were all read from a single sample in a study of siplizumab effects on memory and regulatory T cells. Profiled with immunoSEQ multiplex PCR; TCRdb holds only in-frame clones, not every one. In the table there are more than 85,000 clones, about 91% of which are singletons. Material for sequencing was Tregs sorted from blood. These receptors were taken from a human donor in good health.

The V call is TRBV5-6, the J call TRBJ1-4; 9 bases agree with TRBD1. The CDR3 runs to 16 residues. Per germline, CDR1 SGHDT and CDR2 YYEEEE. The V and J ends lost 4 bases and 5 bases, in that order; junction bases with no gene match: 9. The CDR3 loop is CASSHRDRVGNEKLFF. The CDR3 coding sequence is TGTGCCAGCAGCCACCGGGACAGGGTAGGGAATGAAAAACTGTTTTTT.

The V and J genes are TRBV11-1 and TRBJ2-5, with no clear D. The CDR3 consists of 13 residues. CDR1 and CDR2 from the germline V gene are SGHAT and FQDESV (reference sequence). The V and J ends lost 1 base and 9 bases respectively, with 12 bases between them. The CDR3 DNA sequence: TGTGCCAGCAGCTTAGGGGGATCTTGGTCCCAGTACTTC. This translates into CASSLGGSWSQYF.

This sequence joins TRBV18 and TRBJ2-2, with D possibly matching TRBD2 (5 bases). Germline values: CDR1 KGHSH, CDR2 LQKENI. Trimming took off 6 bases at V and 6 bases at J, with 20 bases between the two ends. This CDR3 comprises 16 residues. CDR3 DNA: TGTGCCAGCTCGCGTCTCTGGGGAGCACGGGCCGGGGAGCTGTTTTTT. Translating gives CASSRLWGARAGELFF.

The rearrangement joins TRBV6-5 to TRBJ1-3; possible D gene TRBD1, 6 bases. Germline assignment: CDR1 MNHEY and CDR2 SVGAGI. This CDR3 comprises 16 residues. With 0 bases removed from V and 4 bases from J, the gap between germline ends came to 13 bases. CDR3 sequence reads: CASSYSNKGTGNTIYF. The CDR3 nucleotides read TGTGCCAGCAGTTACTCGAACAAGGGGACAGGAAACACCATATATTTT.

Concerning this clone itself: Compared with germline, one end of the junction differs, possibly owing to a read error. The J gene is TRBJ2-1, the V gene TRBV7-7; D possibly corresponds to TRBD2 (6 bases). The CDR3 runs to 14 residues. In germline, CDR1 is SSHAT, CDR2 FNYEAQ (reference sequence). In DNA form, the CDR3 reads TGTGCTAGCAGCCCGGGAGACTACCACAATGAGCAGTTCTTC. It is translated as CASSPGDYHNEQFF.

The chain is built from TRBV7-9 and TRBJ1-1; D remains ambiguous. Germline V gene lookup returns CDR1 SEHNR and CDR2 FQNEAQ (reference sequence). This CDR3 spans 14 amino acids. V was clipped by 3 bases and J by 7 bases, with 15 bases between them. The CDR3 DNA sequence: TGTGCCAGCAGCTTGCAGGACGCGGTGGTTGAAGCTTTCTTT. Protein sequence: CASSLQDAVVEAFF.

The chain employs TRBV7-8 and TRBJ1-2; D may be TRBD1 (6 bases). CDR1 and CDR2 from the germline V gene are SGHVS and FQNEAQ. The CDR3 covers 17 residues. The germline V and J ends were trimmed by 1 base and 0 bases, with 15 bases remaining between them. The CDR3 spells CASSLGFGTTTNYGYTF. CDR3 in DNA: TGTGCCAGCAGCTTAGGTTTCGGGACAACCACTAACTATGGCTACACCTTC.

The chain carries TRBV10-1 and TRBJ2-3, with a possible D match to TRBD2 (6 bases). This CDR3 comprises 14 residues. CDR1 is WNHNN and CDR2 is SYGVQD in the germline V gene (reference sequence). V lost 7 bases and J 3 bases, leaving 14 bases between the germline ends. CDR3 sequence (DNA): TGCGCCAGCACCTTCAACCGGGAGACAGATACGCAGTATTTT. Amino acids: CASTFNRETDTQYF.

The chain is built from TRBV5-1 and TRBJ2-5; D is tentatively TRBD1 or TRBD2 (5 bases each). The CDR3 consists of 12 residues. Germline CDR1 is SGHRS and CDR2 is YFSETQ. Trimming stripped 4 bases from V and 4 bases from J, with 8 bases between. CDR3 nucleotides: TGCGCCAGCAGCAGGGACGGAGAGACCCAGTACTTC. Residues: CASSRDGETQYF.

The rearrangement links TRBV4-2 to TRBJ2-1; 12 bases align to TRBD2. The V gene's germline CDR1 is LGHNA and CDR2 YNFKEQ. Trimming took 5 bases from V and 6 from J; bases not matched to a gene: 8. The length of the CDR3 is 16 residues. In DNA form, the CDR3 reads TGTGCCAGCAGCTACATTCTAGCGGGAGGGATCAATGAGCAGTTCTTC. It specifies CASSYILAGGINEQFF.

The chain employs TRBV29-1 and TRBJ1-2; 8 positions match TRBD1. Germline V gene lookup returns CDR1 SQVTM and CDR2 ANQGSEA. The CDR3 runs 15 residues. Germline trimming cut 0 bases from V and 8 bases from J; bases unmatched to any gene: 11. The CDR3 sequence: CSVEDLPPGGRGYTF. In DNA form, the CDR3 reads TGCAGCGTTGAAGATCTTCCGCCAGGGGGCAGGGGCTACACCTTC.

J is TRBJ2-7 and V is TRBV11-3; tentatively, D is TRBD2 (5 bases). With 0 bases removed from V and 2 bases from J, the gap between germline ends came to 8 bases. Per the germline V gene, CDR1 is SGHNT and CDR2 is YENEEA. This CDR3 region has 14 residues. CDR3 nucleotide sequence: TGTGCCAGCAGCTTAGACGGGAAAGCCTACGAGCAGTACTTC. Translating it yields CASSLDGKAYEQYF.

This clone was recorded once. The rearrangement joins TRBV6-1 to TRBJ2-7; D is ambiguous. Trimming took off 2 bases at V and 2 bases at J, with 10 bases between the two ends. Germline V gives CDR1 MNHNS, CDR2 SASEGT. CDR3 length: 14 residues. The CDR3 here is CASSERRDPYEQYF. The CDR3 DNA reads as TGTGCCAGCAGTGAACGAAGAGATCCCTACGAGCAGTACTTC.

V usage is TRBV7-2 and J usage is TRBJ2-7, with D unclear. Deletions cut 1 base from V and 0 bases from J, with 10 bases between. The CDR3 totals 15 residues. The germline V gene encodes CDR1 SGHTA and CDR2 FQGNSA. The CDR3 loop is CASSLVVGSSYEQYF. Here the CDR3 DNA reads TGTGCCAGCAGCTTAGTGGTGGGAAGCTCCTACGAGCAGTACTTC.

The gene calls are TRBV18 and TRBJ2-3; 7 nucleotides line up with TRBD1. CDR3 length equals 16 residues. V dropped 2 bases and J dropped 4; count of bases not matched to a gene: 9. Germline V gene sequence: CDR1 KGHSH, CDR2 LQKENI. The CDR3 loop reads CASSPIRGKGSDTQYF. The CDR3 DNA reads TGTGCCAGCTCACCAATCAGGGGGAAAGGTTCAGATACGCAGTATTTT. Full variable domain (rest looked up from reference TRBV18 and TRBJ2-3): NAGVMQNPRHLVRRRGQEARLRCSPMKGHSHVYWYRQLPEEGLKFMVYLQKENIIDESGMPKERFSAEFPKEGPSILRIQQVVRGDSAAYFCASSPIRGKGSDTQYFGPGTRLTVL.

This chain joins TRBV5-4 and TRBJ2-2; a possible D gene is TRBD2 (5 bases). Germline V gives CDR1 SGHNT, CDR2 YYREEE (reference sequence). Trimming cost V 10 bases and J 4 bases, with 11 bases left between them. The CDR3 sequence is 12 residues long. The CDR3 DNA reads TGTGCCGCCGGGCGGGTCACCGGGGAGCTGTTTTTT. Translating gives CAAGRVTGELFF.

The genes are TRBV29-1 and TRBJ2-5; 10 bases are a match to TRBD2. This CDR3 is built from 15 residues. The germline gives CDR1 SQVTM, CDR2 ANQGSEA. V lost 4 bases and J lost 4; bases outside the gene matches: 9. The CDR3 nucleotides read TGCAGCGTTGGCTCCCTTAGCGGGGGGTCAGAGACCCAGTACTTC. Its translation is CSVGSLSGGSETQYF.

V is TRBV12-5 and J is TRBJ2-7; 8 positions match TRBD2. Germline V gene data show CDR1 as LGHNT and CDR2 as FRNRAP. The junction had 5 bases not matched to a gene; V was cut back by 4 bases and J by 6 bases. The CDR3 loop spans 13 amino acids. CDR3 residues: CASGSRGGTEQYF. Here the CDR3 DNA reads TGTGCTAGTGGTTCACGGGGGGGCACCGAGCAGTACTTC. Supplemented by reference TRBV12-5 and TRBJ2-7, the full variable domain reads DARVTQTPRHKVTEMGQEVTMRCQPILGHNTVFWYRQTMMQGLELLAYFRNRAPLDDSGMPKDRFSAEMPDATLATLKIQPSEPRDSAVYFCASGSRGGTEQYFGPGTRLTVT.

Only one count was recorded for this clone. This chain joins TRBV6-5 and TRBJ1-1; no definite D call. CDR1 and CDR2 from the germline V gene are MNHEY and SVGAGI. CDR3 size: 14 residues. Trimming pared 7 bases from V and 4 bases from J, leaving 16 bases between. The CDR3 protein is CASIYPVGSTEAFF. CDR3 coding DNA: TGTGCCAGCATCTACCCGGTGGGGAGCACTGAAGCTTTCTTT.

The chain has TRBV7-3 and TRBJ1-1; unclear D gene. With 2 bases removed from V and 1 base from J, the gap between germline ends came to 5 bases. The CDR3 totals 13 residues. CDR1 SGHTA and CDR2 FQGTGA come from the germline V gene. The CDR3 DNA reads TGTGCCAGCAGCTTAGGACGGAACACTGAAGCTTTCTTT. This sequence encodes CASSLGRNTEAFF.

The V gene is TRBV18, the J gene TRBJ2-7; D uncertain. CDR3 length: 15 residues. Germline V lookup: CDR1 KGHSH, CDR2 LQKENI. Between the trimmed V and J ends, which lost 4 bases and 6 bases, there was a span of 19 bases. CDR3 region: CASSQGIEAPREQYF. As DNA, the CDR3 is TGTGCCAGCTCACAGGGCATTGAGGCCCCACGCGAGCAGTACTTC.

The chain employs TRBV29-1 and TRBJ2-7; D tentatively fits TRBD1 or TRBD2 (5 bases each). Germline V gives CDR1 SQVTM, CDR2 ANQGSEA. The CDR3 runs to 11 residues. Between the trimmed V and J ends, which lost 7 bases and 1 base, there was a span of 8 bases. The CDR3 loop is CSGGVSYEQYF. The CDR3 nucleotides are TGCAGCGGAGGGGTTTCCTACGAGCAGTACTTC.

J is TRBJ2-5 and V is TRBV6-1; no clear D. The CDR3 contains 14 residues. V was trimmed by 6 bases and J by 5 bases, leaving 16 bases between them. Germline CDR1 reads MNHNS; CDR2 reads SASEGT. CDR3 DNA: TGTGCCAGCAGCTTAACTTGGGTGGTTGAGACCCAGTACTTC. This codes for CASSLTWVVETQYF.

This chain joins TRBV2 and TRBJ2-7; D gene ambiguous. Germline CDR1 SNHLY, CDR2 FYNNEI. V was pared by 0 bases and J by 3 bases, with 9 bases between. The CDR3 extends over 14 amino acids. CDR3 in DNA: TGTGCCAGCAGTGAAGCGAACGGAATCTACGAGCAGTACTTC. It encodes CASSEANGIYEQYF.

CDR3 sequence: CASSYRTGVTQETQYF. CDR3 nucleotide sequence: TGTGCCAGCAGTTACAGGACAGGAGTTACCCAAGAGACCCAGTACTTC. The rearrangement links TRBV6-6 to TRBJ2-5; 7 bases are shared with TRBD1. The CDR3 sequence is 16 residues long. V trimming: 2 bases; J trimming: 1 base; junction bases outside the gene matches: 7. Germline loops: CDR1 MNHNY, CDR2 SVGAGI (reference sequence).

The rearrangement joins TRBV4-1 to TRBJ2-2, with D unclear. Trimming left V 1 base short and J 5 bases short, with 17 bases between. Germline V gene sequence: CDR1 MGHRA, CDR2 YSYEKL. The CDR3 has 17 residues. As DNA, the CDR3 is TGCGCCAGCAGCCAAGTTGATATGGGTTGGGTGACCGGGGAGCTGTTTTTT. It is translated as CASSQVDMGWVTGELFF.

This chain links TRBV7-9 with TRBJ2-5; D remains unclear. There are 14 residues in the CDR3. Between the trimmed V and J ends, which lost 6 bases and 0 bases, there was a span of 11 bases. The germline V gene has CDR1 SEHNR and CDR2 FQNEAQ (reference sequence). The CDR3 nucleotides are TGTGCCAGCAGGGCAGGAATATACCAAGAGACCCAGTACTTC. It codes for CASRAGIYQETQYF.

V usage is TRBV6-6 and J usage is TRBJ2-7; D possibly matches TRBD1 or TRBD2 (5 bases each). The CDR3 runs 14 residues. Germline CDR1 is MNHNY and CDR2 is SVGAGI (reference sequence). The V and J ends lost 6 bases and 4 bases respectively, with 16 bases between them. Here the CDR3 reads CASRGDGSIYEQYF. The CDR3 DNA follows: TGTGCCAGCAGGGGGGACGGGTCCATATACGAGCAGTACTTC.